Sequencing of this TCR beta chain was carried out in a study of blood T cell repertoires in COVID-19. Study information: Samples of COVID-19 (acute and convalescent) were obtained from the United States, Italy and Spain. In each case, the material was cDNA or gDNA derived from T cells, B-cell-depleted T cells, or PBMCs.

Original analysis: Using reference gene primer amplification, nucleated cell counts were estimated. TCRdb's copy holds only in-frame clones and misses some; the assay was immunoSEQ multiplex PCR. From that table come the V and J calls and clone size; the DNA was used to work out D and trimming. The sample has a few hundred thousand clones, over 75% seen once. The sample holds one count of this clone. Germline V CDR1 and CDR2: SGDLS, YYNGEE. The CDR3 loop spans 22 amino acids. Trimming shortened V by 0 bases and J by 0 bases, and 28 bases separated the two germline ends. The J gene is TRBJ2-4, the V gene TRBV9; D is perhaps TRBD2 (6 bases). This clonotype was sampled from a woman under 40 with acute or convalescent COVID-19. The source material was peripheral blood. In DNA form, the CDR3 reads TGTGCCAGCAGCGTAGGTATTTCCTCGGGACTGACCAAAGACCTAGCCAAAAACATTCAGTACTTC. Translating gives CASSVGISSGLTKDLAKNIQYF.